This T cell receptor (beta chain) emerged from a study of blood T cells in healthy people across ages. Germline V gene sequence: CDR1 SGHAT, CDR2 FQNNGV. There are 14 residues in the CDR3. Trimming cost V 6 bases and J 3 bases; bases outside gene matches: 7. Then a second PCR, running roughly 7 to 11 cycles, was carried out with a sample-barcoded 5' primer and a J-beta primer mix. The authors tagged each cDNA molecule using a template-switch adaptor with 12 random nucleotides. TCRdb reprocessed the 5' RACE reads via MiXCR and lists one record per CDR3 protein. The sample holds about 1.6 million distinct CDR3 sequences; 30% to 35% are singletons and the top ten take 11%. This clonotype has only a few counts.

The sample was blood. The sequence derives from a woman in her twenties or thirties in good health. The chain recombines TRBV11-2 with TRBJ2-7; 8 positions match TRBD2. CDR3 amino acids: CASRPAGLVYEQYF. The CDR3 nucleotides are TGTGCCAGCAGGCCTGCGGGACTAGTCTACGAGCAGTACTTC.